At least ten counts were recorded for the clone carrying this TCR beta chain. Its antigen is not identified. From germline, CDR1 is LGHDT and CDR2 YNNKEL (reference sequence). V was clipped by 5 bases and J by 4 bases, with 5 bases between them. CDR3 size: 11 residues. TCRdb ran MiXCR on the PCR reads and lists one entry per CDR3 protein. The sample lists about 320,000 distinct CDR3 sequences, 20% to 25% occurring once. The sample comes from a study of molecular identifiers for immune sequencing clone quantification. On the study more broadly: Replicates split RNA from approximately 22,000 or 94,000 naive CD8 cells five ways, and the researchers sequenced four portions.

Study-level results: Over 99% of CMV-specific effector molecules, but under 1% of naive ones, were in clones above 20 copies.

The sequencing sample was made of naive CD8+ T cells from blood, with Jurkat cell RNA spiked in. This sample's subset: FACS-sorted CD8+CD4-CCR7+CD45RA+ naive T cells. The chain employs TRBV3-1 and TRBJ2-5; D unclear. The sequence came from a human donor in good health. Some libraries in this study had Jurkat cell RNA spiked in. This CDR3 reads CASSDRETQYF. CDR3 nucleotides: TGTGCCAGCAGCGATAGAGAGACCCAGTACTTC.